The following is a T cell receptor (beta chain) sequence with its context. The CDR3 has 14 residues. The germline CDR1 and CDR2 sequences are SGHNT and YYREEE (reference sequence). V was shortened by 6 bases and J by 0 bases, with 12 bases between the two germline ends. In the original processing: From reference gene primer amplification, estimates of nucleated cell counts were derived. Some clones are missing from TCRdb's copy, which holds only in-frame ones; the method was immunoSEQ multiplex PCR. V and J calls and clone size come straight from that table; D and trimming were deduced from the DNA. The data contain 150,000 to 200,000 clones, around nine tenths of them singletons. The data were obtained in a study of blood T cell repertoires in COVID-19.

Specimen: peripheral blood. V is TRBV5-4 and J is TRBJ1-1; D possibly corresponds to TRBD1 (5 bases). This TCR was recovered from a human donor in a cohort sampled during active COVID-19. This chain's CDR3 is CASNPGGMNTEAFF. The CDR3 nucleotides are TGTGCCAGCAATCCGGGGGGAATGAACACTGAAGCTTTCTTT.